This T cell receptor (beta chain) emerged from a study of blood T cell repertoires in COVID-19. Study information: The United States, Italy and Spain provided the acute and convalescent COVID-19 samples. The analysed material was cDNA or gDNA that came from T cells, B-cell-depleted T cells, or PBMCs.

Germline V CDR1 and CDR2: SGHRS, YFSETQ. Trimming stripped 0 bases from V and 3 bases from J, with 6 bases between. CDR3 size: 14 residues. Original processing methods: Estimation of nucleated cell counts relied on the amplification of reference gene primers. The table came from immunoSEQ multiplex PCR; TCRdb's copy has only in-frame clones and leaves some out. V and J calls and clone size follow that table, whereas D and trimming were derived from the DNA. The repertoire holds around 95,000 clones, with around four fifths as singletons. V and J are TRBV5-1 and TRBJ2-2, with TRBD1 as a possible D gene (6 bases). The sequence derives from a man between 65 and 79 years old with active or convalescent COVID-19. The sample taken for sequencing was peripheral blood. CDR3 bases: TGCGCCAGCAGCTTGGCAGGGGACACCGGGGAGCTGTTTTTT. The encoded protein is CASSLAGDTGELFF.